This TCR beta chain was sequenced during a study of response to subunit inactivated influenza vaccine. This CDR3 contains 14 residues. The J segment lost 6 bases and the V segment lost 5 bases, leaving 8 bases of the junction unmatched. Per the germline V gene, CDR1 is SGHTA and CDR2 is FQGNSA. Via MiXCR, TCRdb re-called the RT-PCR reads, giving one row per CDR3 protein. The profile covers just under 550,000 distinct CDR3 sequences, with around 25% appearing a single time and approximately 3% taken by the ten largest. In addition, the sample was reused for a study of T cells expressing NK-cell markers. As reported in that work: Beta-chain TCR cDNA was generated via 5'RACE template switching with UMIs. Sorted CD3+CD56+NKG2C+, CD3+CD56+NKG2C- and CD3+CD56-NKG2C+ T cells provided the TCR beta repertoires. Several donors likewise had their CD3+CD56-NKG2C+ fraction led by these clonotypes.

The chain uses TRBV7-2 and TRBJ1-2, with 8 bases fitting TRBD1. The sequence was collected from a middle-aged man who received an inactivated influenza vaccine. Here the sequenced sample was CD4+ T cells sorted from PBMCs, taken about 13 days after vaccination. CDR3 residues: CASSQRTGKNGYTF. CDR3 nucleotides: TGTGCCAGCAGCCAGCGGACAGGGAAGAATGGCTACACCTTC. The entire variable domain, with the rest obtained from reference TRBV7-2 and TRBJ1-2, is as follows: GAGVSQSPSNKVTEKGKDVELRCDPISGHTALYWYRQSLGQGLEFLIYFQGNSAPDKSGLPSDRFSAERTGGSVSTLTIQRTQQEDSAVYLCASSQRTGKNGYTFGSGTRLTVV.